The clone carrying this T cell receptor (beta chain) was seen repeatedly, ten times or more. Its cognate antigen is unknown. This entry comes from a study of human T cells and chemical hapten exposure. Study at large: There were per-sample TCR yield variations, arising mainly from small pooled library volume differences.

Whole-study results and caveats: TCRs exceeding 1 in 1000 frequency stayed unchanged with DPC sensitization.

Time point given: healthy volunteer bleed at 6 weeks. Total RNA extraction was carried out from unfractionated whole blood. Library construction involved attaching unique molecular identifiers to individual cDNA molecules, which allowed quantitative, reproducible TCR counting. Per the authors' pipeline: Sequenced samples showed a median of approximately 100,000 TCRs each, with counts running from around 20,000 to 690,000. TCRdb re-called the RACE reads through MiXCR, storing one row per CDR3 protein. None of the V and J calls come from the authors' own analysis; TCRdb made them. The sample has approximately 59,000 distinct CDR3 sequences, approximately 6.1% seen once. The CDR3 covers 12 residues. The germline CDR1 and CDR2 sequences are MNHNY and SVGAGI (reference sequence). V was clipped by 2 bases and J by 5 bases, with 6 bases between them.

This rearrangement joins TRBV6-6 to TRBJ2-5; no clear D gene. The TCR originated in a female donor in good health. Some clones in this sample may be carry-over from other donors' samples. Sequencing was performed on whole blood. CDR3 region: CASSYDFETQYF. In DNA, the CDR3 is TGTGCCAGCAGTTACGACTTTGAGACCCAGTACTTC.